Listed below are T cell receptor beta chains from one sample, sequenced in a study of Siglec-9 on CD8 T cells in melanoma. Method: immunoSEQ multiplex PCR; TCRdb's copy keeps in-frame clones and lacks some. The sample gives 30,000 to 45,000 clones, 65% to 85% of which show up once; approximately 1.7% is in the top ten. The source material was Siglec-9- CD8+ T cells sorted from blood. The source of these receptors is a human donor in good health. Both conserved end residues are part of each CDR3. D genes are given only for firm matches. Only some rows state a clone size, as once, few, many or a class for expanded clones.

v_gene	abundance	d_gene	len	j_gene	CDR3nt	CDR3aa
TRBV7-9	once	TRBD1	17	TRBJ2-5	TGTGCCAGCAGCCCCTCCCTGCCGGGACAGGGATGGGAGACCCAGTACTTC	CASSPSLPGQGWETQYF
TRBV9	-	-	15	TRBJ2-7	TGTGCCAGCAGCCAGGCGGCGGCTAGCTCCTACGAGCAGTACTTC	CASSQAAASSYEQYF
TRBV7-8	-	TRBD2	19	TRBJ2-3	TGTGCCAGCAGCCTGTGGACTAGCGGGGAACCCCCCTTCACAGATACGCAGTATTTT	CASSLWTSGEPPFTDTQYF
TRBV30	-	-	13	TRBJ1-3	TGTGCCTGGAGTCCCAGCTCTGGAAACACCATATATTTT	CAWSPSSGNTIYF
TRBV11-2	-	TRBD1	16	TRBJ1-1	TGTGCCAGCAGCTCCACCCAGTCCGGGACAGGGACTGAAGCTTTCTTT	CASSSTQSGTGTEAFF
TRBV2	-	TRBD2	14	TRBJ2-7	TGTGCCAGCAGTAGTAGCGGGAGTACTTACGAGCAGTACTTC	CASSSSGSTYEQYF
TRBV4-1	-	-	14	TRBJ1-1	TGCGCCAGCAGCCAAGGGCCCAGGGCGCCTGAAGCTTTCTTT	CASSQGPRAPEAFF
TRBV4-2	-	TRBD2	16	TRBJ2-1	TGTGCCAGCAGCCAAGAGACTAGCGGGGCGTACAATGAGCAGTTCTTC	CASSQETSGAYNEQFF
TRBV15	few	TRBD2	16	TRBJ2-1	TGTGCCACCAGCAGAGGTGCGGGAGGGTCCTACAATGAGCAGTTCTTC	CATSRGAGGSYNEQFF
TRBV2	-	-	12	TRBJ2-5	TGTGCCAGCAGTGAGGACGAAGAGACCCAGTACTTC	CASSEDEETQYF
TRBV19	once	TRBD2	16	TRBJ2-3	TGTGCCAGTAGTGCTATAGCGGGGGCCAGCACAGATACGCAGTATTTT	CASSAIAGASTDTQYF
TRBV7-8	-	TRBD2	16	TRBJ2-3	TGTGCCAGCAGCTTAGTCCGTAGCGGGGGCACAGATACGCAGTATTTT	CASSLVRSGGTDTQYF
TRBV5-6	-	-	17	TRBJ1-4	TGTGCCAGCAGCCAAGAGGTTGGACGGATTTCGAATGAAAAACTGTTTTTT	CASSQEVGRISNEKLFF
TRBV7-8	-	-	15	TRBJ2-5	TGTGCCAGCAGCTTAGATGGCCCGCGCCAAGAGACCCAGTACTTC	CASSLDGPRQETQYF
TRBV11-3	once	-	18	TRBJ1-1	TGTGCCAGCAGCTTAGAAAGTATCTCAGGCGGGCGCGGCACTGAAGCTTTCTTT	CASSLESISGGRGTEAFF
TRBV4-1	-	-	14	TRBJ2-5	TGCGCCAGCAGCCAAGATGGCAGGGCGGAGACCCAGTACTTC	CASSQDGRAETQYF
TRBV11-2	-	TRBD1	16	TRBJ2-7	TGTGCCAGCAGCTTATTCCCGGACAGGGGTAGTTACGAGCAGTACTTC	CASSLFPDRGSYEQYF
TRBV5-1	-	TRBD2	16	TRBJ2-1	TGCGCCAGCAGCTTTGGGAGGGACCTGGCCTACAATGAGCAGTTCTTC	CASSFGRDLAYNEQFF
TRBV7-8	few	-	14	TRBJ2-7	TGTGCCAGCAGCCTATCAGGGGTTGGGTACGAGCAGTACTTC	CASSLSGVGYEQYF
TRBV13	-	-	12	TRBJ1-2	TGTGCCAGCAGCTCATATAACTATGGCTACACCTTC	CASSSYNYGYTF
TRBV12-5	-	-	14	TRBJ1-5	TGTGCTAGCTCGGAGGGGTATAGCAATCAGCCCCAGCATTTT	CASSEGYSNQPQHF
TRBV15	-	TRBD1	15	TRBJ2-7	TGTGCCACCAGCAAGGACAGGGGAATGATCCACGAGCAGTACTTC	CATSKDRGMIHEQYF
TRBV9	few	TRBD1	16	TRBJ2-2	TGTGCCAGCAGCGTAATACAGGGGGCGAGCACCGGGGAGCTGTTTTTT	CASSVIQGASTGELFF
TRBV6-6	-	-	14	TRBJ1-2	TGTGCCAGCAGTTTCTCTCAGTCCAACTATGGCTACACCTTC	CASSFSQSNYGYTF
TRBV12-5	once	TRBD1	11	TRBJ2-7	TGTGCTAGTGGTTCACGGACAGGGCCGAACTTC	CASGSRTGPNF
TRBV23-1	once	TRBD2	15	TRBJ2-1	TGCGCCAGCGCCGATCTAGCGGGAGGGTCGAATGAGCAGTTCTTC	CASADLAGGSNEQFF
TRBV27	-	TRBD2	17	TRBJ2-1	TGTGCCAGCAGTCCTATAACCCGCGGGGGGTTATACAATGAGCAGTTCTTC	CASSPITRGGLYNEQFF
TRBV7-9	-	-	15	TRBJ1-2	TGTGCCAGCAGCTTAACTCATTCACTAACGAGTGGCTACACCTTC	CASSLTHSLTSGYTF
TRBV13	-	TRBD1	14	TRBJ1-1	TGTGCCAGCAGCTTTGGACAGGGGAACACTGAAGCTTTCTTT	CASSFGQGNTEAFF
TRBV4-1	-	-	16	TRBJ1-5	TGCGCCAGCAGCCAAGGCTGGGATTCGGGCAATCAGCCCCAGCATTTT	CASSQGWDSGNQPQHF
TRBV10-3	-	-	13	TRBJ2-3	TGTGCCATCAGTGGCGAACCTAGAGATACGCAGTATTTT	CAISGEPRDTQYF
TRBV5-1	-	TRBD2	17	TRBJ2-3	TGCGCCAGCAGCTCCGGGACTAGCGGGTGGGGGAAAGATACGCAGTATTTT	CASSSGTSGWGKDTQYF
TRBV6-4	-	TRBD1	14	TRBJ1-6	TGTGCCAGCACTTTGACAGGGGCGAATTCACCCCTCCACTTT	CASTLTGANSPLHF
TRBV19	-	TRBD1	14	TRBJ2-7	TGTGCCAGTAGTATAAGTGGGACAGAATACGAGCAGTACTTC	CASSISGTEYEQYF
TRBV6-5	-	-	13	TRBJ1-1	TGTGCCAGCAGTTACTCGGAGCGGACTGAAGCTTTCTTT	CASSYSERTEAFF
TRBV28	-	-	15	TRBJ2-1	TGTGCCAGCAGTTTAGGGCACACCACCCTCTATGAGCAGTTCTTC	CASSLGHTTLYEQFF
TRBV19	few	TRBD1	14	TRBJ1-5	TGTGCCAGTACAATGACAGGGGCGAGTCAGCCCCAGCATTTT	CASTMTGASQPQHF
TRBV9	-	TRBD2	16	TRBJ2-1	TGTGCCAGCAGCGTAGGTGGGGAGGGACTGTACAATGAGCAGTTCTTC	CASSVGGEGLYNEQFF
TRBV10-3	-	-	15	TRBJ2-3	TGTGCCATCAGTGAAAGGGGGGGCGGCACAGATACGCAGTATTTT	CAISERGGGTDTQYF
TRBV10-3	-	-	15	TRBJ1-4	TGTGCCATCAGTGCGACCGGGACGGGAAATGAAAAACTGTTTTTT	CAISATGTGNEKLFF
TRBV27	-	-	15	TRBJ1-5	TGTGCCAGCAGTTTACTACAGAATAGCAATCAGCCCCAGCATTTT	CASSLLQNSNQPQHF
TRBV7-3	-	-	13	TRBJ1-2	TGTGCCAGCAGCTTACCGGACGGCTATGGCTACACCTTC	CASSLPDGYGYTF
TRBV7-9	-	-	14	TRBJ1-6	TGTGCCAGCAGCTTCGTGACAAACGCTTCACCCCTCCACTTT	CASSFVTNASPLHF
TRBV30	-	-	12	TRBJ2-7	TGTGCCTGGAGTGTAGGGTCCTACGAGCAGTACTTC	CAWSVGSYEQYF
TRBV10-2	few	-	12	TRBJ1-1	TGCGCCAGCAGTGATGATTGGACTGAAGCTTTCTTT	CASSDDWTEAFF
TRBV27	-	-	13	TRBJ2-7	TGTGCCAGCAGTTTTGGCATCAAGAACGAGCAGTACTTC	CASSFGIKNEQYF
TRBV19	-	-	14	TRBJ2-1	TGTGCCAGTAGTATTTCACTAGAGGTCCATGAGCAGTTCTTC	CASSISLEVHEQFF
TRBV27	-	-	13	TRBJ2-7	TGTGCCAGCAGTTTGAGCGGACACTACGAGCAGTACTTC	CASSLSGHYEQYF
TRBV9	-	TRBD2	17	TRBJ2-1	TGTGCCAGCAGCGCATACGGGACTAGCGGGGTCGGGTATGAGCAGTTCTTC	CASSAYGTSGVGYEQFF
TRBV5-4	-	-	14	TRBJ2-7	TGTGCCAGCAGCTTGGGACAGGGAGGTTACGAGCAGTACTTC	CASSLGQGGYEQYF
TRBV11-2	-	TRBD2	14	TRBJ2-5	TGTGCCAGCAGCTACGGCGGGGGGCAGGAGACCCAGTACTTC	CASSYGGGQETQYF
TRBV10-3	-	TRBD1	11	TRBJ2-7	TGTGCCACCTCAGGGGGCTACGAGCAGTACTTC	CATSGGYEQYF
TRBV9	-	-	14	TRBJ2-5	TGTGCCAGCAGCGTCGAGGGAGTCATAGAGACCCAGTACTTC	CASSVEGVIETQYF
TRBV14	once	-	16	TRBJ2-5	TGTGCCAGCAGCCAAGTTTTATTTGGGCAGCAAGAGACCCAGTACTTC	CASSQVLFGQQETQYF
TRBV7-9	few	-	14	TRBJ1-1	TGTGCCAGCAGCTCCCCTCAGGGACACACTGAAGCTTTCTTT	CASSSPQGHTEAFF